This entry describes one T cell receptor (beta chain). The sample is drawn from a study of control samples from healthy donors and cancer patients. Assay: immunoSEQ multiplex PCR; the TCRdb copy retains only in-frame clones and omits some. The sample shows 40,000 or so clones, around 93% of them seen only once. CDR3 length equals 15 residues. Per germline, CDR1 ENHRY and CDR2 SYGVKD. With 7 bases removed from V and 0 bases from J, the gap between germline ends came to 14 bases. V is TRBV10-3 and J is TRBJ2-3; a weak D match, TRBD1 (5 bases). Specimen: PBMCs. This clonotype was sampled from a woman aged 40 to 49 with head and neck cancer. Here the CDR3 reads CAIKSDRFSTDTQYF. In DNA form, the CDR3 reads TGTGCCATCAAATCCGACAGATTCAGCACAGATACGCAGTATTTT.